A single sample gave rise to the 21 T cell receptor beta chains below, sequenced in a study of blood T cells in healthy people across ages (dated by TCRdb to about 2015). Receptors were amplified or captured by 5' RACE. The sequencing machine was an Illumina HiSeq 2500. The second PCR ran for roughly 6 to 11 cycles and used a J-beta primer mix along with a sample-barcoded 5' primer. The raw public reads went through TCRdb reprocessing: fastp at Q25, MiXCR clone calling, in-frame beta chains kept. Duplicate CDR3 protein sequences are folded into a single record with the most common DNA and genes. Present in this sample are 700,000 to 800,000 distinct CDR3 sequences, 35% to 45% of which were seen just once. 20% to 25% of the sample rests with the top ten. Sequenced material: blood. The receptors originated from a woman in her fifties or sixties in good health.

The V gene is TRBV7-9, the J gene TRBJ2-7; D might be TRBD2 (6 bases). V lost 2 bases, J lost 5 bases, and 13 bases lay in between. CDR3 length: 14 amino acids. Germline lookup yields CDR1 SEHNR and CDR2 FQNEAQ (reference sequence). CDR3 protein: CASSLMEGPNEQYF. The CDR3 DNA reads TGTGCCAGCAGCTTAATGGAGGGGCCCAACGAGCAGTACTTC. Full variable domain (outside the CDR3, taken from reference TRBV7-9 and TRBJ2-7): DTGVSQNPRHKITKRGQNVTFRCDPISEHNRLYWYRQTLGQGPEFLTYFQNEAQLEKSRLLSDRFSAERPKGSFSTLEIQRTEQGDSAMYLCASSLMEGPNEQYFGPGTRLTVT.

The J gene is TRBJ2-3, the V gene TRBV6-1, with TRBD1 as a possible D gene (6 bases). This CDR3 is built from 15 residues. Germline V gives CDR1 MNHNS, CDR2 SASEGT. V shed 6 bases and J shed 3 bases, with 16 bases lying between them. Here the CDR3 DNA reads TGTGCCAGCAGCGTACAGGGTCCCCGTACAGATACGCAGTATTTT. Its translation is CASSVQGPRTDTQYF.

For the CDR3, the DNA is TGTGCCAGCAGCCCGCAGGCGCAGGGGAACACCGGGGAGCTGTTTTTT. It translates to CASSPQAQGNTGELFF. This chain links TRBV7-2 with TRBJ2-2; D possibly corresponds to TRBD1 (5 bases). V lost 5 bases, J lost 1 base, and 14 bases lay in between. The CDR3 spans 16 residues. Per germline, CDR1 SGHTA and CDR2 FQGNSA.

This clonotype was counted only a few times. The genes are TRBV5-5 and TRBJ2-2; 12 nucleotides align to TRBD2. The CDR3 runs 19 residues. Germline CDR1 is SGHKS and CDR2 is YYEKEE (reference sequence). Trimming took 1 base from V and 1 from J; bases not matched to a gene: 8. The CDR3 here is CASSLRASGRALNTGELFF. In nucleotides, the CDR3 is TGTGCCAGCAGCTTGAGGGCTAGCGGGAGGGCCTTGAACACCGGGGAGCTGTTTTTT. The entire variable domain, with the rest obtained from reference TRBV5-5 and TRBJ2-2, is as follows: DAGVTQSPTHLIKTRGQQVTLRCSPISGHKSVSWYQQVLGQGPQFIFQYYEKEERGRGNFPDRFSARQFPNYSSELNVNALLLGDSALYLCASSLRASGRALNTGELFFGEGSRLTVL.

As concerns this clonotype: At one of its ends the junction is not consistent with the germline gene, which may arise from a read error. The rearrangement uses TRBV9 and TRBJ2-7; 11 bases fit TRBD1. CDR3 size: 18 residues. CDR1 is SGDLS and CDR2 is YYNGEE in the germline V gene. The CDR3: CASSPGGQGAVPTPEQYF. As DNA, the CDR3 is TGCGCCAGCAGCCCCGGAGGACAGGGGGCGGTACCTACTCCCGAGCAGTACTTC.

This clonotype was found a few times. This chain connects TRBV25-1 to TRBJ2-7; D possibly corresponds to TRBD1 (5 bases). The ends were cut back, 1 base at V and 0 bases at J, with 13 bases in the middle. From germline, CDR1 is MGHDK and CDR2 SYGVNS. The CDR3 totals 16 residues. CDR3 in amino acids: CASSEFPTDSSYEQYF. The CDR3 DNA sequence: TGTGCCAGCAGTGAATTCCCAACAGACAGCTCCTACGAGCAGTACTTC.

This clonotype was observed a handful of times. The V call is TRBV10-3, the J call TRBJ2-2, with a tentative D call TRBD1 (6 bases). Germline CDR1 reads ENHRY; CDR2 reads SYGVKD. This CDR3 comprises 14 residues. V dropped 1 base and J dropped 4 bases, with 7 bases sitting between them. CDR3 amino acids: CAISEWTVTGELFF. CDR3 coding DNA: TGTGCCATCAGTGAGTGGACAGTCACCGGGGAGCTGTTTTTT.

This clonotype was counted between two and nine times. The chain uses TRBV7-2 and TRBJ2-7; 13 nucleotides align to TRBD2. Germline V lookup: CDR1 SGHTA, CDR2 FQGNSA. After removal of 4 bases from V and 0 bases from J, the junction contained 3 bases not matched to a gene. This CDR3 spans 16 amino acids. The CDR3 region is CASSSRTSGSSYEQYF. The CDR3 nucleotides are TGTGCCAGCAGCTCCCGGACTAGCGGGAGCTCCTACGAGCAGTACTTC.

The chain employs TRBV11-2 and TRBJ1-2; no clear D gene. V was cut by 8 bases and J by 2 bases, with 15 bases left in between. The CDR3 is made up of 14 amino acids. Per the germline V gene, CDR1 is SGHAT and CDR2 is FQNNGV. CDR3 coding DNA: TGTGCCAGCGGTAAACAGTCCGCGAACTATGGCTACACCTTC. Translating gives CASGKQSANYGYTF.

The rearrangement links TRBV6-6 to TRBJ2-7, with 7 bases lining up with TRBD1. Matching the DNA end better, TRBJ2-5 makes the J call doubtful. Germline V CDR1 and CDR2: MNHNY, SVGAGI (reference sequence). The CDR3 has 16 residues. CDR3 sequence reads: CASSPDRDPRGETQYF. CDR3 DNA: TGTGCCAGCAGTCCTGACCGGGACCCCAGGGGGGAGACCCAGTACTTC.

The rearrangement joins TRBV7-2 to TRBJ2-1; 8 bases align to TRBD2. The trim removed 3 bases at V and 2 bases at J, leaving 6 bases unmatched. The CDR3 is made up of 16 amino acids. CDR1 is SGHTA, CDR2 FQGNSA, per germline. CDR3 coding DNA: TGTGCCAGCAGCTTCGGGGGGGGAGGGGCCTACAATGAGCAGTTCTTC. As protein: CASSFGGGGAYNEQFF.

The chain carries TRBV19 and TRBJ1-5, with D hard to call. Trimming pared 8 bases from V and 2 bases from J, leaving 28 bases between. There are 19 residues in the CDR3. CDR1 is LNHDA, CDR2 SQIVND, per germline (reference sequence). The DNA of the CDR3 is TGTGCCAGTGACCATACCGTGAGGATCCAATTCGGCGGCAATCAGCCCCAGCATTTT. Translated: CASDHTVRIQFGGNQPQHF.

J is TRBJ1-2 and V is TRBV20-1; 10 nucleotides match TRBD1. Germline assignment: CDR1 DFQATT and CDR2 SNEGSKA (reference sequence). The V gene end was trimmed by 3 bases and the J gene end by 3 bases; junction bases not matched to a gene: 4. The CDR3 has 14 amino acids. The CDR3 loop is CSASAGTGDYGYTF. DNA of the CDR3: TGCAGTGCTAGTGCCGGGACAGGGGACTATGGCTACACCTTC.

This chain uses TRBV24-1 with TRBJ2-1, with a possible D match to TRBD2 (6 bases). V lost 4 bases to trimming and J lost 5 bases, with 8 bases between them. The CDR3 spans 13 residues. From germline, CDR1 is KGHDR and CDR2 SFDVKD. Written as DNA, the CDR3 is TGTGCCACCAGTGACGGGGGTAACAATGAGCAGTTCTTC. It specifies CATSDGGNNEQFF.

V gene TRBV7-8 combines with J gene TRBJ2-1, with TRBD2 matching 8 bases. The V and J ends lost 3 bases and 8 bases, in that order; junction bases with no gene match: 6. The CDR3 contains 14 residues. Germline CDR1 and CDR2: SGHVS and FQNEAQ. CDR3 sequence: CASSLSGGYDEQFF. DNA for the CDR3: TGTGCCAGCAGCTTGAGCGGGGGTTACGATGAGCAGTTCTTC.

The chain uses TRBV6-4 and TRBJ2-7, with TRBD1 matching over 10 bases. Germline V gene data show CDR1 as MRHNA and CDR2 as SNTAGT. The CDR3 is 15 residues long. V lost 6 bases, J lost 0 bases, and 5 bases stayed unmatched. The CDR3 region has the DNA TGTGCCAGCAGGGTGACAGGGGGCTTCTCCTACGAGCAGTACTTC. The encoded protein is CASRVTGGFSYEQYF.

This clonotype has at least ten counts. The chain couples TRBV4-3 to TRBJ2-1, with 14 bases that match TRBD2. The CDR3 contains 15 residues. Looked up from germline, CDR1 is LGHNA and CDR2 is YSLEER. With V trimmed by 3 bases and J by 9 bases, 4 bases remained unmatched. The CDR3 here is CASSQGLAGVGEQFF. The CDR3, as DNA: TGCGCCAGCAGCCAGGGACTAGCGGGAGTCGGTGAGCAGTTCTTC.

The chain carries TRBV2 and TRBJ2-3, with D hard to call. V was shortened by 8 bases and J by 0 bases, with 18 bases between the two germline ends. This CDR3 contains 16 residues. Looked up from germline, CDR1 is SNHLY and CDR2 is FYNNEI. The CDR3 reads CASANGITKSTDTQYF. The DNA of the CDR3 is TGTGCCAGCGCCAATGGGATAACCAAGAGCACAGATACGCAGTATTTT.

The chain recombines TRBV7-6 with TRBJ2-1; possible D gene TRBD2, 6 bases. Trimming took off 5 bases at V and 4 bases at J, with 18 bases between the two ends. Germline V gene sequence: CDR1 SGHVS, CDR2 FNYEAQ. The CDR3 is 16 amino acids. CDR3 coding DNA: TGTGCCAGCAGCCCAGAGACTATCGGGGGTTACAATGAGCAGTTCTTC. Its protein is CASSPETIGGYNEQFF.

V is TRBV7-2 and J is TRBJ2-3; the match to TRBD1 covers 8 bases. The CDR3 has 17 amino acids. V lost 3 bases to trimming and J lost 1 base; unmatched junction nucleotides: 9. The germline CDR1 and CDR2 sequences are SGHTA and FQGNSA. The CDR3 reads CASSLAGGSLGTDTQYF. Written as DNA, the CDR3 is TGTGCCAGCAGCTTGGCAGGGGGCAGCCTTGGCACAGATACGCAGTATTTT.

The chain couples TRBV5-1 to TRBJ2-6, with TRBD1 matching 7 bases. Germline values: CDR1 SGHRS, CDR2 YFSETQ. Losses at the gene ends were 0 bases for V and 3 bases for J; bases not matched to a gene: 6. The CDR3 spans 17 residues. The CDR3 loop reads CASSLESGGLGANVLTF. The CDR3 nucleotides read TGCGCCAGCAGCTTGGAGTCAGGGGGTCTTGGGGCCAACGTCCTGACTTTC.